A selection of T cell receptor beta chains follows, all from one sample in a study of response to subunit inactivated influenza vaccine. In TCRdb, the RT-PCR reads were re-called with MiXCR into one record per CDR3 protein. Found here are fewer than 600,000 distinct CDR3 sequences, around 7.7% of them singletons; the top ten hold about 12%. Sample: PBMCs from blood, taken around 2 years after vaccination. Receptors were obtained from a man between 50 and 69 years old who received an inactivated influenza vaccine. Each CDR3 is given with its conserved first and last residue. The D gene is left open where the match is weak. Clone size, where shown, is once, few, many, or a class for clones that have expanded.

j_call | clone_size | v_call | d_call | cdr3_length | cdr3_aa | cdr3_nt
TRBJ1-5 | - | TRBV20-1 | TRBD1 | 13 | CSAVGTGRQPQHF | TGCAGTGCGGTAGGGACAGGGCGCCAGCCCCAGCATTTT
TRBJ2-7 | many | TRBV28 | - | 14 | CASSSRLGAYEQYF | TGTGCCAGCAGTTCCCGGCTTGGGGCCTACGAGCAGTACTTC
TRBJ2-7 | few | TRBV4-2 | TRBD2 | 16 | CASSQEFLAGVYEQYF | TGTGCCAGCAGCCAAGAGTTCCTAGCGGGAGTATACGAGCAGTACTTC
TRBJ1-5 | few | TRBV4-1 | - | 15 | CASSQEGGGNQPQHF | TGCGCCAGCAGCCAAGAAGGTGGTGGCAATCAGCCCCAGCATTTT
TRBJ1-2 | - | TRBV4-3 | TRBD1 | 13 | CASSQQGVSANTF | TGCGCCAGCAGCCAACAGGGGGTCTCGGCGAATACCTTC
TRBJ1-2 | many | TRBV18 | - | 15 | CASSPGAATNYGYTF | TGTGCCAGCTCACCCGGGGCAGCTACTAACTATGGCTACACCTTC
TRBJ2-3 | - | TRBV30 | - | 13 | CAWSSEPPHTQYF | TGTGCCTGGAGTTCGGAGCCACCCCATACGCAGTATTTT
TRBJ1-1 | - | TRBV20-1 | - | 12 | CSAQPGGAEAFF | TGCAGTGCGCAGCCTGGGGGGGCTGAAGCTTTCTTT
TRBJ2-3 | few | TRBV27 | - | 15 | CASSLWGLGTDTQYF | TGTGCCAGCAGTTTATGGGGGCTAGGTACAGATACGCAGTATTTT
TRBJ2-3 | - | TRBV6-6 | - | 12 | CASRKGADTQYF | TGTGCCAGCAGAAAGGGGGCAGATACGCAGTATTTT
TRBJ1-2 | - | TRBV12-3/TRBV12-4 | TRBD1 | 13 | CASSKTGANGYTF | TGTGCCAGCAGTAAGACAGGGGCTAATGGCTACACCTTC
TRBJ2-7 | few | TRBV4-1 | TRBD2 | 15 | CASSLRLAVSYEQYF | TGCGCCAGCAGCCTCAGACTAGCGGTTTCCTACGAGCAGTACTTC
TRBJ2-3 | many | TRBV5-1 | - | 15 | CASSSRTGVADTQYF | TGCGCCAGCAGCTCTAGGACGGGAGTTGCAGATACGCAGTATTTT
TRBJ1-1 | - | TRBV30 | TRBD1 | 11 | CARQGLTEAFF | TGTGCCAGACAGGGTCTCACTGAAGCTTTCTTT
TRBJ2-3 | many | TRBV10-3 | TRBD2 | 15 | CASRGTSSSTDTQYF | TGTGCCAGTCGGGGGACTAGCTCTAGCACAGATACGCAGTATTTT
TRBJ2-7 | - | TRBV6-1 | TRBD2 | 14 | CASSQREGSYEQYF | TGTGCCAGCAGTCAGCGGGAGGGTTCCTACGAGCAGTACTTC
TRBJ2-1 | - | TRBV7-8 | TRBD2 | 14 | CASSERTSLHEQFF | TGTGCCAGCAGCGAACGGACTAGCTTACATGAGCAGTTCTTC
TRBJ2-7 | few | TRBV20-1 | TRBD2 | 15 | CSARGGLAGVDEQYF | TGCAGTGCTAGAGGGGGACTAGCGGGAGTCGACGAGCAGTACTTC
TRBJ2-2 | few | TRBV20-1 | TRBD2 | 16 | CSASAGGRRHTGELFF | TGCAGTGCTAGCGCGGGGGGCCGAAGGCACACCGGGGAGCTGTTTTTT
TRBJ2-3 | - | TRBV27 | - | 16 | CASSPKERFRTDTQYF | TGTGCCAGCAGTCCCAAGGAGCGGTTCCGCACAGATACGCAGTATTTT
TRBJ1-1 | - | TRBV4-2 | - | 16 | CASSQGTKGVNTEAFF | TGTGCCAGCAGCCAGGGGACAAAGGGAGTGAACACTGAAGCTTTCTTT
TRBJ1-5 | few | TRBV30 | TRBD1 | 13 | CAWKGTGFQPQHF | TGTGCCTGGAAGGGGACAGGGTTTCAGCCCCAGCATTTT
TRBJ2-7 | - | TRBV20-1 | TRBD2 | 13 | CSAKLSGRAQQYF | TGCAGTGCTAAACTAAGCGGGAGGGCCCAGCAGTACTTC
TRBJ2-3 | many | TRBV6-5 | TRBD2 | 15 | CASSLLGGGTDTQYF | TGTGCCAGCAGTCTCCTCGGGGGGGGCACAGATACGCAGTATTTT
TRBJ1-6 | few | TRBV2 | - | 14 | CASITPQGGSPLHF | TGTGCCAGCATCACACCGCAGGGCGGCTCACCCCTCCACTTT
TRBJ1-6 | few | TRBV20-1 | - | 14 | CSASVGWDNSPLHF | TGCAGTGCTAGTGTCGGTTGGGATAATTCACCCCTCCACTTT
TRBJ2-7 | - | TRBV27 | - | 14 | CAGSPFIRGYEQYF | TGTGCCGGCAGTCCTTTCATCAGGGGCTACGAGCAGTACTTC
TRBJ2-7 | - | TRBV6-1 | TRBD1 | 18 | CASSGTAQLLGTTYEQYF | TGTGCCAGCAGCGGGACAGCGCAACTCTTAGGAACCACCTACGAGCAGTACTTC
TRBJ1-2 | few | TRBV3-1 | - | 13 | CASSTGTTYGYTF | TGTGCCAGTTCGACAGGCACCACCTATGGCTACACCTTC
TRBJ2-7 | few | TRBV3-1 | TRBD2 | 15 | CASSQGLAGVYEQYF | TGTGCCAGCAGCCAAGGACTAGCGGGGGTCTACGAGCAGTACTTC
TRBJ2-1 | few | TRBV6-5 | TRBD2 | 14 | CASSNSGGGNEQFF | TGTGCCAGCAGTAACTCGGGGGGGGGCAATGAGCAGTTCTTC
TRBJ2-5 | few | TRBV7-9 | - | 16 | CASSLGPGRKAETQYF | TGTGCCAGCAGCTTAGGGCCGGGACGGAAAGCAGAGACCCAGTACTTC
TRBJ1-1 | - | TRBV4-1 | - | 16 | CASSQPPAWGNTEAFF | TGCGCCAGCAGCCAACCCCCCGCGTGGGGGAACACTGAAGCTTTCTTT
TRBJ2-4 | many | TRBV11-2 | - | 15 | CASSLEGSGKNIQYF | TGTGCCAGCAGCTTAGAGGGTTCTGGCAAAAACATTCAGTACTTC
TRBJ1-2 | many | TRBV4-2 | - | 14 | CASSQDFGNYGYTF | TGTGCCAGCAGCCAAGATTTCGGGAACTATGGCTACACCTTC
TRBJ2-1 | many | TRBV7-9 | - | 13 | CASSPASYNEQFF | TGTGCCAGCAGCCCAGCTTCGTACAATGAGCAGTTCTTC
TRBJ1-1 | - | TRBV20-1 | - | 16 | CSARVGGNRRDTEAFF | TGCAGTGCTAGAGTGGGGGGGAATCGGCGTGACACTGAAGCTTTCTTT
TRBJ2-7 | - | TRBV24-1 | - | 14 | CATSDSARGNEQYF | TGTGCCACCAGTGATTCCGCACGGGGAAACGAGCAGTACTTC
TRBJ2-7 | - | TRBV7-2 | - | 16 | CASSLAGGQSSYEQYF | TGTGCCAGCAGCTTAGCGGGGGGCCAAAGCTCCTACGAGCAGTACTTC
TRBJ2-1 | - | TRBV20-1 | TRBD2 | 18 | CSARDPLASGSTYNEQFF | TGCAGTGCTAGAGATCCACTAGCGAGCGGGAGCACCTACAATGAGCAGTTCTTC